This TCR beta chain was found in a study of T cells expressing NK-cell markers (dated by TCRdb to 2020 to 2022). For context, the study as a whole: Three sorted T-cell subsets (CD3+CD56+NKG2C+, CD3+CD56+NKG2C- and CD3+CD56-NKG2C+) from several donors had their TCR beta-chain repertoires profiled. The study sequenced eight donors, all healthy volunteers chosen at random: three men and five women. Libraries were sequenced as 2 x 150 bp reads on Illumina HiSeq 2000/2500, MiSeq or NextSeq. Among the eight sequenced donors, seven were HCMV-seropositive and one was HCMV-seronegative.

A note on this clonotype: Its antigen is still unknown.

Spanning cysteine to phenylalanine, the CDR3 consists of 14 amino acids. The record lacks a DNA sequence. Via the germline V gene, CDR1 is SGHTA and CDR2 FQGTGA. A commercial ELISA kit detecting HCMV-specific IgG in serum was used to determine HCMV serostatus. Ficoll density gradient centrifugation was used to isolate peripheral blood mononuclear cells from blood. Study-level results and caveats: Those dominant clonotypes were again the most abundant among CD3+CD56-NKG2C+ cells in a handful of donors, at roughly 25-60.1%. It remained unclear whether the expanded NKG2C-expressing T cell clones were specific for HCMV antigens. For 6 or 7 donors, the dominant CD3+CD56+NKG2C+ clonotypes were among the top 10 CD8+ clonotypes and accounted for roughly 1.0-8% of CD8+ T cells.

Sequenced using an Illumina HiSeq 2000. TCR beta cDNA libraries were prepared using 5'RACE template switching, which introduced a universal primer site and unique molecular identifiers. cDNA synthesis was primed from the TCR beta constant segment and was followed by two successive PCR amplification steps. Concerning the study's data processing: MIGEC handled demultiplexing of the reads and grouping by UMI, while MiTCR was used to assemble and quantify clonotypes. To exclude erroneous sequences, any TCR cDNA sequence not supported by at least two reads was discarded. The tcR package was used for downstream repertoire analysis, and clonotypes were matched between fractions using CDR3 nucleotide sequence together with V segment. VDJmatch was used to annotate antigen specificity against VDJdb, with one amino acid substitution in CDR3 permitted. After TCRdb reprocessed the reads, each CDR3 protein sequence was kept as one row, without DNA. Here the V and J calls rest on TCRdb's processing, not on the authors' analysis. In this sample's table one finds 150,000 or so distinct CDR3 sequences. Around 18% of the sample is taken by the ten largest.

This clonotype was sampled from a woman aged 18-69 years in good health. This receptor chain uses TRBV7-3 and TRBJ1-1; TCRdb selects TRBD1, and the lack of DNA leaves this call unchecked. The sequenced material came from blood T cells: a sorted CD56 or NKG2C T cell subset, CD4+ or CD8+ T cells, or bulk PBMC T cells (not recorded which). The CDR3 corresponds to CASSPTGALTEAFF.